A selection of T cell receptor beta chains follows, all from one sample in a study of blood T cells in healthy people across ages. TCRdb re-analysed the 5' RACE reads in MiXCR, keeping a single row per CDR3 protein. The repertoire holds roughly 700,000 distinct CDR3 sequences, with just under 25% as singletons. A further study also used this sample, focusing on T cells of mothers and their children.

Sequences were obtained from blood. The source is a boy younger than 18 in good health. Each CDR3 is given with its conserved first and last residue. Each record gives: CDR3 length, clone size, J gene, D gene, V gene, CDR3 DNA, CDR3 protein. The D gene is left open where the match is weak. Size is omitted from some rows. Given values are once, few, many or a class for expanded clones.

13 few TRBJ2-5 TRBD1 TRBV29-1 TGCAGCGTAGGGGGACAGGAGGTTAAGACCCAGTACTTC CSVGGQEVKTQYF
19 NA TRBJ2-7 TRBD2 TRBV14 TGTGCCAGCAGCCAAGGATTAAGTGGACCGGGACTAACCTCCTACGAGCAGTACTTC CASSQGLSGPGLTSYEQYF
12 NA TRBJ1-2 TRBD1 TRBV28 TGTGCCAGCAGCTGGACAGGTTACGGCTACACCTTC CASSWTGYGYTF
15 few TRBJ1-4 TRBD1 TRBV6-6 TGTGCCAGCACCTCTCCGGGACAGTTTAATGAAAAACTGTTTTTT CASTSPGQFNEKLFF
15 NA TRBJ2-5 TRBD1 TRBV7-9 TGTGCCAGCAGCGAAAGGACAGGGGGCGAGGAGACCCAGTACTTC CASSERTGGEETQYF
15 NA TRBJ2-3 NA TRBV6-4 TGTGCCAGCAGTGACTCCGGGACTCCATCAGATACGCAGTATTTT CASSDSGTPSDTQYF
15 once TRBJ1-5 NA TRBV5-1 TGCGCCAGCAGTCTAGGTGGGGCCTCGGATCATCCCCAGCATTTT CASSLGGASDHPQHF
13 NA TRBJ2-1 TRBD2 TRBV29-1 TGCAGCGTTGCTACTAGCGGGAGCAATGAGCAGTTCTTC CSVATSGSNEQFF
13 NA TRBJ1-1 NA TRBV12-3/TRBV12-4 TGTGCCAGCAGTATTACTATGAACACTGAAGCTTTCTTT CASSITMNTEAFF
16 NA TRBJ2-1 NA TRBV7-3 TGTGCCAGCAGCCCCCTTGGCGGGAAGGGTAGGAATGAGCAGTTCTTC CASSPLGGKGRNEQFF
13 NA TRBJ1-1 NA TRBV29-1 TGCAGCGTTGAAAGGGGGATGAACACTGAAGCTTTCTTT CSVERGMNTEAFF
15 few TRBJ2-7 TRBD1 TRBV5-1 TGCGCCAGCAGCCAGGGAACAGGGGTAGTAGGCGAGCAGTACTTC CASSQGTGVVGEQYF
15 few TRBJ2-5 TRBD1 TRBV6-6 TGTGCCAGCAGCATACGGGACAGGGGAGAAGAGACCCAGTACTTC CASSIRDRGEETQYF
17 NA TRBJ2-7 TRBD2 TRBV9 TGTGCCAGCAGCGCGCTGGGATCAGCGGGAGGAATCGGGGAGCAGTACTTC CASSALGSAGGIGEQYF
20 NA TRBJ2-1 NA TRBV18 TGTGCCAGCTCACCACCTATAGGGACAAGACCTAACTCTGGAAACAATGAGCAGTTCTTC CASSPPIGTRPNSGNNEQFF